Presented here are 13 T cell receptor beta chains from one specimen sequenced in a study of spatial heterogeneity in lung cancer. Study-level points and caveats: Counts of expanded intratumoral alpha and beta TCRs tracked tumor mutation counts.

TCRdb recomputed calls from the 5' RACE reads with MiXCR, one row per CDR3 protein. The sample consists of about 13,000 distinct CDR3 sequences, about 4% of them appearing once. Antigen specificity for these receptors is unknown. As to time point: sample taken at primary tumor resection. The sequences come from lung tumor tissue, collected at surgery. Receptors originate from a male donor with early-stage non-small cell lung cancer.

This clonotype was found many times. The chain recombines TRBV7-9 with TRBJ2-1; the D is unclear. The CDR3 length is 14 residues. The germline V and J ends were trimmed by 2 bases and 5 bases, with 10 bases remaining between them. CDR1 SEHNR and CDR2 FQNEAQ come from the germline V gene (reference sequence). CDR3 region: CASSLISSHNEQFF. The DNA for the CDR3 is TGTGCCAGCAGCTTAATTTCCTCGCACAATGAGCAGTTCTTC. Variable domain in full (rest from reference TRBV7-9 and TRBJ2-1): DTGVSQNPRHKITKRGQNVTFRCDPISEHNRLYWYRQTLGQGPEFLTYFQNEAQLEKSRLLSDRFSAERPKGSFSTLEIQRTEQGDSAMYLCASSLISSHNEQFFGPGTRLTVL.

This clonotype showed up many times. The chain recombines TRBV29-1 with TRBJ1-1, with D uncertain. V gave up 3 bases and J gave up 6 bases, with 8 bases separating them. This CDR3 contains 11 residues. Germline V gene lookup returns CDR1 SQVTM and CDR2 ANQGSEA. The CDR3 region has the DNA TGCAGCGTTGAGGGCGGGGCTGAAGCTTTCTTT. This encodes CSVEGGAEAFF. The variable domain in full, with the rest retrieved from reference TRBV29-1 and TRBJ1-1, is SAVISQKPSRDICQRGTSLTIQCQVDSQVTMMFWYRQQPGQSLTLIATANQGSEATYESGFVIDKFPISRPNLTFSTLTVSNMSPEDSSIYLCSVEGGAEAFFGQGTRLTVV.

This clonotype was seen repeatedly, ten times or more. The chain carries TRBV20-1 and TRBJ2-1; D is unresolved. Germline CDR1 reads DFQATT; CDR2 reads SNEGSKA (reference sequence). V lost 7 bases to trimming and J lost 1 base, with 8 bases between them. The CDR3 spans 12 residues. CDR3 bases: TGCAGTGTTCAGCTTTCCTACAATGAGCAGTTCTTC. Residues: CSVQLSYNEQFF.

The chain couples TRBV3-1 to TRBJ1-1; a possible D gene is TRBD1 (5 bases). Trimming took 3 bases from V and 1 from J, leaving 9 bases between them. The germline V gene has CDR1 LGHDT and CDR2 YNNKEL (reference sequence). The CDR3 length is 14 residues. CDR3 residues: CASSQNRKNTEAFF. CDR3 nucleotides: TGTGCCAGCAGCCAGAACAGGAAGAACACTGAAGCTTTCTTT.

This clonotype turned up a few times. The chain employs TRBV5-1 and TRBJ1-1; possibly TRBD1 for D (5 bases). The CDR3 is 16 amino acids. CDR1 and CDR2 from the germline V gene are SGHRS and YFSETQ. V dropped 0 bases and J dropped 0 bases, with 12 bases sitting between them. Written as DNA, the CDR3 is TGCGCCAGCAGCTTGGGGGGGACCACCCTGAACACTGAAGCTTTCTTT. This gives the protein CASSLGGTTLNTEAFF. Filled out from reference TRBV5-1 and TRBJ1-1, the complete variable domain reads KAGVTQTPRYLIKTRGQQVTLSCSPISGHRSVSWYQQTPGQGLQFLFEYFSETQRNKGNFPGRFSGRQFSNSRSEMNVSTLELGDSALYLCASSLGGTTLNTEAFFGQGTRLTVV.

This clonotype was seen repeatedly, ten times or more. The V gene is TRBV11-3, the J gene TRBJ2-2; TRBD1 matches at 8 bases. With 5 bases clipped from V and 3 bases from J, the junction kept 5 bases outside the gene matches. This CDR3 has 15 amino acids. Per germline, CDR1 SGHNT and CDR2 YENEEA. The CDR3 coding sequence is TGTGCCAGCAGCGTCGACAGGGGCTACACCGGGGAGCTGTTTTTT. Translating gives CASSVDRGYTGELFF.

This clonotype was counted many times. This chain uses TRBV29-1 with TRBJ2-2; unclear D gene. Trimming shortened V by 5 bases and J by 2 bases, and 9 bases separated the two germline ends. The CDR3 covers 13 residues. The germline V gene has CDR1 SQVTM and CDR2 ANQGSEA. The CDR3 reads CSVLAFNTGELFF. CDR3 DNA sequence: TGCAGCGTTCTCGCCTTTAACACCGGGGAGCTGTTTTTT.

The chain joins TRBV18 to TRBJ2-7, with 9 bases matching TRBD1. The junction had 4 bases not matched to a gene; V was cut back by 3 bases and J by 4 bases. Germline loops: CDR1 KGHSH, CDR2 LQKENI. This CDR3 has 14 residues. CDR3 DNA: TGTGCCAGCTCACCGGACAGGGGAAGATACGAGCAGTACGTC. It encodes CASSPDRGRYEQYV.

This clonotype came up many times. The V call is TRBV5-1, the J call TRBJ2-5; 9 positions agree with TRBD1. J was trimmed by 2 bases and V by 2 bases; bases with no gene match: 7. The germline V gene has CDR1 SGHRS and CDR2 YFSETQ. This CDR3 contains 16 residues. CDR3 DNA sequence: TGCGCCAGCAGCTTTTCCTCCGGGACAGGGCAAGAGACCCAGTACTTC. Amino acids: CASSFSSGTGQETQYF.

This clonotype was seen repeatedly, ten times or more. The gene calls are TRBV5-1 and TRBJ1-4; the D gene is possibly TRBD1 (5 bases). Trimming left V 4 bases short and J 7 bases short, with 20 bases between. Germline assignment: CDR1 SGHRS and CDR2 YFSETQ. This CDR3 has 16 residues. The CDR3 region is CASSPYLDSQGEKLFF. DNA for the CDR3: TGCGCCAGCAGCCCGTACTTAGACAGCCAGGGTGAAAAACTGTTTTTT. The full variable domain, completed using reference TRBV5-1 and TRBJ1-4, is KAGVTQTPRYLIKTRGQQVTLSCSPISGHRSVSWYQQTPGQGLQFLFEYFSETQRNKGNFPGRFSGRQFSNSRSEMNVSTLELGDSALYLCASSPYLDSQGEKLFFGSGTQLSVL.

With regard to this clonotype: Just one base apart from a much larger clone, this may be a read error. The chain joins TRBV3-1 to TRBJ1-3; 9 nucleotides agree with TRBD1. The junction had 11 bases not matched to a gene; V was cut back by 4 bases and J by 4 bases. Germline CDR1 and CDR2: LGHDT and YNNKEL (reference sequence). CDR3 length equals 17 residues. CDR3 DNA sequence: TGTGCCAGCAGCCGATTGTCTACAGGGGGCTTGGGAAACACCATATATTTT. Translated, it gives CASSRLSTGGLGNTIYF.

In its sample, this clonotype was seen a few times. The rearrangement uses TRBV28 and TRBJ1-5, with TRBD1 matching over 7 bases. CDR3 length equals 15 residues. Losses at the gene ends were 7 bases for V and 5 bases for J; bases not matched to a gene: 11. CDR1 is MDHEN and CDR2 is SYDVKM in the germline V gene. The CDR3 loop reads CASIQGGAGHQPQHF. CDR3 DNA sequence: TGTGCCAGCATCCAGGGGGGTGCTGGGCATCAGCCCCAGCATTTT. The full variable domain, with the rest looked up from reference TRBV28 and TRBJ1-5, is DVKVTQSSRYLVKRTGEKVFLECVQDMDHENMFWYRQDPGLGLRLIYFSYDVKMKEKGDIPEGYSVSREKKERFSLILESASTNQTSMYLCASIQGGAGHQPQHFGDGTRLSIL.

There are many counts of this clonotype. The chain employs TRBV7-2 and TRBJ2-5; TRBD2 matches at 8 bases. This CDR3 is 17 amino acids long. The V gene end was trimmed by 1 base and the J gene end by 1 base; junction bases not matched to a gene: 8. Germline-derived CDR1 and CDR2 are SGHTA and FQGNSA. CDR3 protein: CASSLVSGGALQETQYF. The CDR3 nucleotides read TGTGCCAGCAGCTTAGTTTCCGGGGGGGCCCTCCAAGAGACCCAGTACTTC. Using reference TRBV7-2 and TRBJ2-5 for the parts outside the CDR3, the full variable domain is GAGVSQSPSNKVTEKGKDVELRCDPISGHTALYWYRQSLGQGLEFLIYFQGNSAPDKSGLPSDRFSAERTGGSVSTLTIQRTQQEDSAVYLCASSLVSGGALQETQYFGPGTRLLVL.